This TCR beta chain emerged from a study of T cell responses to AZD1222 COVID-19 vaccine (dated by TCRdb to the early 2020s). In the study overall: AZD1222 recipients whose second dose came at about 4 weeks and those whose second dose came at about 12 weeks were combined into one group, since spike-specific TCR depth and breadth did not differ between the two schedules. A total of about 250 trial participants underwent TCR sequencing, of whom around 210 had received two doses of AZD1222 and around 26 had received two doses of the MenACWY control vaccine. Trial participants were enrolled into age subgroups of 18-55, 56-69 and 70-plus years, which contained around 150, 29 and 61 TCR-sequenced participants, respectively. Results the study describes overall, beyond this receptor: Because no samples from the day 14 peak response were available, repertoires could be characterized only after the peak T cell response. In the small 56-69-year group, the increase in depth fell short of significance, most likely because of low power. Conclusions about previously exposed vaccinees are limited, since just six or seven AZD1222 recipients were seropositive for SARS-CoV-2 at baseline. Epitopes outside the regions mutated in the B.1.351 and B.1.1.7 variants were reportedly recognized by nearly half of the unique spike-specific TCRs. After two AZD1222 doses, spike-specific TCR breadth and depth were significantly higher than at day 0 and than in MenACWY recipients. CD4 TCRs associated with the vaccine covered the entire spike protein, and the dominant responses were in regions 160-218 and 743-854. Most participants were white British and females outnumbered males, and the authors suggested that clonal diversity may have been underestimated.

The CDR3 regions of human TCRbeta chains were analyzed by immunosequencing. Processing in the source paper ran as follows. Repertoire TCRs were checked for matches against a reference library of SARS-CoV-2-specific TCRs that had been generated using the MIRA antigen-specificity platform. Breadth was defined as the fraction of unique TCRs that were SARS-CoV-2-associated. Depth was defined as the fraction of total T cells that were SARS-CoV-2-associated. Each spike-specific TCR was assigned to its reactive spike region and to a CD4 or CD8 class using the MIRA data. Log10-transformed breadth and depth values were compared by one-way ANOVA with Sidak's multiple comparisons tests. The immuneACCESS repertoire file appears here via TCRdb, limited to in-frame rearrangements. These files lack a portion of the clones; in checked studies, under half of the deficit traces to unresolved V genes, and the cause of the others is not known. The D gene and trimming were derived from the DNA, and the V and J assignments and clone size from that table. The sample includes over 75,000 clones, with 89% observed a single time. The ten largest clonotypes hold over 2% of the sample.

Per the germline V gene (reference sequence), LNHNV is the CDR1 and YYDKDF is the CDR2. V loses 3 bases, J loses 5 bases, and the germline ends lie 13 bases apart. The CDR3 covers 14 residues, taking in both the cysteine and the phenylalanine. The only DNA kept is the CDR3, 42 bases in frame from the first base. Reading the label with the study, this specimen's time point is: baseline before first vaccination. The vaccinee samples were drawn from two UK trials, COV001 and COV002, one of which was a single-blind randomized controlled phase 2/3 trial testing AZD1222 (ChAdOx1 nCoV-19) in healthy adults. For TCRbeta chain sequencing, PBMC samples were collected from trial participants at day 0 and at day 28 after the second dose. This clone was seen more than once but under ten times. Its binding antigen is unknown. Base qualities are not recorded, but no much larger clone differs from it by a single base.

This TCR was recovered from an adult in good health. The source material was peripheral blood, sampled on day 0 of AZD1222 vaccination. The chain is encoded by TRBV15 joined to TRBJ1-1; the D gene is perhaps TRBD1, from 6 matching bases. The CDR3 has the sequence CATSRGHQETEAFF. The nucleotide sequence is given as TGTGCCACCAGCAGGGGACATCAAGAGACTGAAGCTTTCTTT.